This TCR beta chain was captured by sequencing in a study of blood T cell repertoires in COVID-19. Study background: COVID-19 samples, acute and convalescent, were from the United States, Italy and Spain. T cells, B-cell-depleted T cells, or PBMCs supplied cDNA or gDNA.

In the original workflow: Amplification of reference gene primers provided the estimated nucleated cell counts. Repertoires were generated with immunoSEQ multiplex PCR, while TCRdb's copy carries only in-frame clones and drops some. V, J and clone size were drawn from that table, and D and trimming were deduced from the DNA. The sample carries approximately 300,000 clones, roughly 87% recorded once. The source is a man aged 18-30 years with active or convalescent COVID-19. The source material was peripheral blood.

This CDR3 is CASRQRDKQFF. The CDR3 DNA follows: TGTGCCAGCAGGCAACGGGATAAGCAGTTCTTC. The rearrangement links TRBV28 to TRBJ2-1; possibly TRBD2 for D (5 bases). Germline V lookup: CDR1 MDHEN, CDR2 SYDVKM. Trimming cost V 6 bases and J 11 bases, with 11 bases left between them. The CDR3 is 11 amino acids.